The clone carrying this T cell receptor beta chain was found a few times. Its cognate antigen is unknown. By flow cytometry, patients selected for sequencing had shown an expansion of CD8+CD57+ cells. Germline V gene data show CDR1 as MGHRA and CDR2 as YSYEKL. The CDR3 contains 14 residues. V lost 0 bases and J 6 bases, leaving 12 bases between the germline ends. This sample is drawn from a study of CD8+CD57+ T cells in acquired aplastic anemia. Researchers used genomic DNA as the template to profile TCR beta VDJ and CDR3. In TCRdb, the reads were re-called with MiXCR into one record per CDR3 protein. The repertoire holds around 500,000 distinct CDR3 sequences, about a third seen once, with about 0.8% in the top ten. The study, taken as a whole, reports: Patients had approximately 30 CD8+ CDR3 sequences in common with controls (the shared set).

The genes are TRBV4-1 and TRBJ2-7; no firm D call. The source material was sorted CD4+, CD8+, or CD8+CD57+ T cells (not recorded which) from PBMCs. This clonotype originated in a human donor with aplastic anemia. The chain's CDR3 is CASSQESRQVEQYF. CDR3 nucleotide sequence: TGCGCCAGCAGCCAAGAATCCAGGCAGGTCGAGCAGTACTTC.